The source of this T cell receptor (beta chain) is a study of T-cell reconstitution after alpha-beta-depleted transplantation in children. Study findings and constraints: Fresh T-cell production supplied most of the T-cell counts and diversity seen one year after transplant.

This clonotype occurred many times. Its antigen remains unknown. Preparation of the TCRbeta library was carried out with unique molecular identifiers. TCRdb independently ran MiXCR on the PCR reads; one entry per CDR3 protein. This sample has approximately 650,000 distinct CDR3 sequences, with around 13% found just once. The material sequenced was PBMCs, taken before TCRalphabeta/CD19-depleted stem cell transplant. The origin of this receptor is a girl aged 2-10 years with congenital amegakaryocytic thrombocytopenia, due to receive a stem cell transplant.

CDR3 in DNA: TGTGCCATCAAGACTAGCGGAACGAACACCGGGGAGCTGTTTTTT. It translates to CAIKTSGTNTGELFF. V is TRBV10-3 and J is TRBJ2-2, with 9 bases aligning to TRBD2. V gave up 7 bases and J gave up 0 bases; unmatched junction bases: 3. Germline assignment: CDR1 ENHRY and CDR2 SYGVKD. CDR3 length: 15 residues.